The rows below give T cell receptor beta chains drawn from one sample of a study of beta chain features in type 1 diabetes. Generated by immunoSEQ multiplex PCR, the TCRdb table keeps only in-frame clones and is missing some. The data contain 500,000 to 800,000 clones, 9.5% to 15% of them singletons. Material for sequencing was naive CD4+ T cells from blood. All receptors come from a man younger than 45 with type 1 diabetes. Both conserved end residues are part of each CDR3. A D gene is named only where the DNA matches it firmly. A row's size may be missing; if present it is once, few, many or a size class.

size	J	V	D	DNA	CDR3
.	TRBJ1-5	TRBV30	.	TGTGCCTGGAGTGAGGTCATACGGAATCAGCCCCAGCATTTT	CAWSEVIRNQPQHF
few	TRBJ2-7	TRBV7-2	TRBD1	TGTGCCAGCAGCTTAGCAGGACAGGGGATCTACGAGCAGTACTTC	CASSLAGQGIYEQYF
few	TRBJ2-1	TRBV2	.	TGTGCCAGCAGTGCGGCACGTGTACAGTTCTTC	CASSAARVQFF
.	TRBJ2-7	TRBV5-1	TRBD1	TGCGCCAGCAGCGCAAACCCCGGGACAGGGGGCCACGAGCAGTACTTC	CASSANPGTGGHEQYF
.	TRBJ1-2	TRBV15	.	TGTGCCACCAGCAGAGATAAGGCCAGGGCAAGGTATGGCTACACCTTC	CATSRDKARARYGYTF
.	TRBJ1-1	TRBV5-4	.	TGTGCCAGCAGAAAACTTATGAACACTGAAGCTTTCTTT	CASRKLMNTEAFF
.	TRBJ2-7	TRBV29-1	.	TGCAGCGTTGTCGAAGGAAGGGGCTACGAGCAGTACTTC	CSVVEGRGYEQYF
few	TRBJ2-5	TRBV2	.	TGTGCCAGCAGCCCCCTCGCTAGCTTGCAGACCCAGTACTTC	CASSPLASLQTQYF
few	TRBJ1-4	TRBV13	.	TGTGCCAGCAGCTTAAAAGGGTTTGGTGAAAAACTGTTTTTT	CASSLKGFGEKLFF
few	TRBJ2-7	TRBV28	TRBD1	TGTGCCAGCAGCCAGACAGGGGGCAGGTACGAGCAGTACTTC	CASSQTGGRYEQYF
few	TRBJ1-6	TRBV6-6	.	TGTGCCAGCAGTGGACCTAATCCGGGGGATTCACCCCTCCACTTT	CASSGPNPGDSPLHF
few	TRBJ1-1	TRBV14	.	TGTGCCAGCAGCCAGCAGGAAGGAGGTGAAGCTTTCTTT	CASSQQEGGEAFF
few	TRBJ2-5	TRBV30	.	TGTGCCTGGAGTCCCGCCAGGTTGAGGGAGCAGTACTTC	CAWSPARLREQYF
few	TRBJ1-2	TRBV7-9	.	TGTGCCAGCAGCTTAATGGGGAACTATGGCTACACCTTC	CASSLMGNYGYTF
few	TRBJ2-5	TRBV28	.	TGTGCCAGCAGCCGTGATCGGGGATTCGAGACCCAGTACTTC	CASSRDRGFETQYF
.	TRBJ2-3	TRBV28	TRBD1	TGTGCCAGCGGGGACAGGGGGCGAGCAGATACGCAGTATTTT	CASGDRGRADTQYF
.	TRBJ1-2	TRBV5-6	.	TGTGCCAGCAGCTTGGTCGGGACCTTTCTAAACTATGGCTACACCTTC	CASSLVGTFLNYGYTF
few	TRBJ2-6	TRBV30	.	TGTGCCTGGACGGGGCAGAAGGACGTCCTGACTTTC	CAWTGQKDVLTF